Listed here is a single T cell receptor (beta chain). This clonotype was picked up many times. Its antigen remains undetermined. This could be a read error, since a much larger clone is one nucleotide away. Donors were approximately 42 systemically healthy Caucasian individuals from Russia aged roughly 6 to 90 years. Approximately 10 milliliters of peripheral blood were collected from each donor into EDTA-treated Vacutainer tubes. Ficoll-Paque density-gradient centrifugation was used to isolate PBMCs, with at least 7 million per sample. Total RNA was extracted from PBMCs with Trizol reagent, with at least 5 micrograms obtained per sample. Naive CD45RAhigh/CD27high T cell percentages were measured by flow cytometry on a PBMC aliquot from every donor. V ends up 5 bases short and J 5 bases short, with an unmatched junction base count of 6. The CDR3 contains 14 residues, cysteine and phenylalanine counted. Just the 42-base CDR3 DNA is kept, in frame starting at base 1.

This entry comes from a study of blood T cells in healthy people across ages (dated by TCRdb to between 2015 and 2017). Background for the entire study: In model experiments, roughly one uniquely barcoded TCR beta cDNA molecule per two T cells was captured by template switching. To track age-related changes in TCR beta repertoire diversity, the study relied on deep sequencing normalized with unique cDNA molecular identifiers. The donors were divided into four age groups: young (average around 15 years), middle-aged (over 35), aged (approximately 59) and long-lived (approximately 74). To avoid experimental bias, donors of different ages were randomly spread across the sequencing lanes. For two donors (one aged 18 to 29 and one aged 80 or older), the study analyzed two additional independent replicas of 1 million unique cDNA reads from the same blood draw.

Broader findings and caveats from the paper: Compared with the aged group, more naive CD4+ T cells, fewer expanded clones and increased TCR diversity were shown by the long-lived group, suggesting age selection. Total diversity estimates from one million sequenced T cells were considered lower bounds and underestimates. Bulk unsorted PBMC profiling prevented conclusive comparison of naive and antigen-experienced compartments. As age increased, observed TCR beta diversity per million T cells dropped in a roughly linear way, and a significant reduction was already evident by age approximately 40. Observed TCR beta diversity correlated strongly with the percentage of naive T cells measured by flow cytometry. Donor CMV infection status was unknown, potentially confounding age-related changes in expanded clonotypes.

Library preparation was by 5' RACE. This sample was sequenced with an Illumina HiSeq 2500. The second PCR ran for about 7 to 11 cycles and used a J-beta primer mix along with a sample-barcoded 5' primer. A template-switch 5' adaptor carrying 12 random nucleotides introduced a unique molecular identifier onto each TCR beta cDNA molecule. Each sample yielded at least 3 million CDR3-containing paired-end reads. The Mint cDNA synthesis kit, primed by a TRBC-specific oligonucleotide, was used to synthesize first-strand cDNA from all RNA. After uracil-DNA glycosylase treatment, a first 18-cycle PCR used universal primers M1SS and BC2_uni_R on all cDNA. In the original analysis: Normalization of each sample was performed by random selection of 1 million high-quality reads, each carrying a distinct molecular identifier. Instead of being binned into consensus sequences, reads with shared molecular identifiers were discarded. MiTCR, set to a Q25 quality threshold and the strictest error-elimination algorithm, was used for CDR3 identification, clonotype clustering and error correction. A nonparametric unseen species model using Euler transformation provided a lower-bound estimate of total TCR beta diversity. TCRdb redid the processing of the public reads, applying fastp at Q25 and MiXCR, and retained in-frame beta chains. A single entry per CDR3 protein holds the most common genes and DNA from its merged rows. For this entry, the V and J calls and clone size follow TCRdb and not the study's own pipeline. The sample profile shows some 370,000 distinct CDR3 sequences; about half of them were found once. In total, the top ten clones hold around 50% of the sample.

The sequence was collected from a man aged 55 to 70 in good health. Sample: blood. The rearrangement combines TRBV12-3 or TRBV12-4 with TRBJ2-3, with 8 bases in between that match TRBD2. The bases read TGTGCCAGCAGTGTCGGGGGGGCCGGAGATACGCAGTATTTT. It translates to CASSVGGAGDTQYF.